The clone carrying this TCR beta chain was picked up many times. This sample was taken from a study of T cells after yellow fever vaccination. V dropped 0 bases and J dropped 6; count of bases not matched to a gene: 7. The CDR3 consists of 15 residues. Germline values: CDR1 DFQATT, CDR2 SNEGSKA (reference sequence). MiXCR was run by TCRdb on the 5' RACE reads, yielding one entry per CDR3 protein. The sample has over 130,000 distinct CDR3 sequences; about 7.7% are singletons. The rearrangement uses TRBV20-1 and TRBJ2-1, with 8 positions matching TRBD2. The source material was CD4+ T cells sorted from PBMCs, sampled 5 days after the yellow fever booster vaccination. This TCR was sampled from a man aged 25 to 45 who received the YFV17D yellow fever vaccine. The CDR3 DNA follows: TGCAGTGCTAGAGAGATGGCGGGAGGTTTCAATGAGCAGTTCTTC. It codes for CSAREMAGGFNEQFF.